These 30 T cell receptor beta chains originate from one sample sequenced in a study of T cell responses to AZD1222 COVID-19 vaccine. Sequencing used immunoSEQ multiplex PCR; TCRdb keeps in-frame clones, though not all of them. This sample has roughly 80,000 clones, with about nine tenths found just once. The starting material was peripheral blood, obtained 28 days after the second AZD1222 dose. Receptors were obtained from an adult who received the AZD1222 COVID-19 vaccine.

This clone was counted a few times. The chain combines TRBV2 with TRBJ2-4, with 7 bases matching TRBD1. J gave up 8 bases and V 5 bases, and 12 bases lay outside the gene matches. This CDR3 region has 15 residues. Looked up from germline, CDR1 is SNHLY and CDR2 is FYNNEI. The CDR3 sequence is CASSFRSPGGYIQYF. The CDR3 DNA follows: TGTGCCAGCAGTTTTCGGTCTCCAGGGGGATACATTCAGTACTTC.

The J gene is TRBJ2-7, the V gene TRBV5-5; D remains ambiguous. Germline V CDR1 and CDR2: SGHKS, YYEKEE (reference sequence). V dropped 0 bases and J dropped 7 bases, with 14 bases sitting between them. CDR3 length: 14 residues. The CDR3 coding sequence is TGTGCCAGCAGCTTGGTTACGGGTATGGGAGAGCAGTACTTC. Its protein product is CASSLVTGMGEQYF. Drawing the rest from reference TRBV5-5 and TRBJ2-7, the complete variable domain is DAGVTQSPTHLIKTRGQQVTLRCSPISGHKSVSWYQQVLGQGPQFIFQYYEKEERGRGNFPDRFSARQFPNYSSELNVNALLLGDSALYLCASSLVTGMGEQYFGPGTRLTVT.

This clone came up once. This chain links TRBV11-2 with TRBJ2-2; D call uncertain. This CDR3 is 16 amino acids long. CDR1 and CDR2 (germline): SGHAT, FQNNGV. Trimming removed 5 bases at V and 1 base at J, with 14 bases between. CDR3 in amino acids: CASSPSTVQNTGELFF. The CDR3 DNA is TGTGCCAGCAGCCCGTCGACGGTCCAGAACACCGGGGAGCTGTTTTTT.

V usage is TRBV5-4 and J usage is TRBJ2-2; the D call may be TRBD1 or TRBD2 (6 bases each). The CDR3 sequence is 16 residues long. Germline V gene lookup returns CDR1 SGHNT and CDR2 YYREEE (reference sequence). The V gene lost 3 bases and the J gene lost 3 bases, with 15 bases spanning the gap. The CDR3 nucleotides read TGTGCCAGCAGCTCAGGAGGGGGGCGCGACACCGGGGAGCTGTTTTTT. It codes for CASSSGGGRDTGELFF.

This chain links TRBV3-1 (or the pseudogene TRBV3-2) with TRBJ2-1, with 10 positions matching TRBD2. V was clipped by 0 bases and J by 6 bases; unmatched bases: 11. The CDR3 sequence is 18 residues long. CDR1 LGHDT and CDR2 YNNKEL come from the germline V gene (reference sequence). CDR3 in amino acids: CASSQDPSGRARGNEQFF. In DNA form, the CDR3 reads TGTGCCAGCAGCCAAGATCCCAGCGGGAGGGCCCGGGGCAATGAGCAGTTCTTC.

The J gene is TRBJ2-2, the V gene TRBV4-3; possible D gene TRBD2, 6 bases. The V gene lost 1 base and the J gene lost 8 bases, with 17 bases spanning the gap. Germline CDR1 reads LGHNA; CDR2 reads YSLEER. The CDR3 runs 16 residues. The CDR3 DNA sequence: TGCGCCAGCAGCCAAGTCTGGAGGGCCGGGAGTGGGGAGCTGTTTTTT. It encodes CASSQVWRAGSGELFF.

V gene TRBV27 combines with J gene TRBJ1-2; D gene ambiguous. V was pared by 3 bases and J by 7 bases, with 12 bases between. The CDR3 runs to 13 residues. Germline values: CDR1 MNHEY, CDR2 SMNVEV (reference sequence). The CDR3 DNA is TGTGCCAGCAGTTTCTCGGGGAGCGGTGGCTACACCTTC. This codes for CASSFSGSGGYTF.

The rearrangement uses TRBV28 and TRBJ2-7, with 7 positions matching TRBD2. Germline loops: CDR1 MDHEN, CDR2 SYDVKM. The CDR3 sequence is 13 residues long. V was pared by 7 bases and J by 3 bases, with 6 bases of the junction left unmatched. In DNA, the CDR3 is TGTGCCAGCACCCTGTCTAGCGGCTACGAGCAGTACTTC. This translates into CASTLSSGYEQYF. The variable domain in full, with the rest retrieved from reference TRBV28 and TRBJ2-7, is DVKVTQSSRYLVKRTGEKVFLECVQDMDHENMFWYRQDPGLGLRLIYFSYDVKMKEKGDIPEGYSVSREKKERFSLILESASTNQTSMYLCASTLSSGYEQYFGPGTRLTVT.

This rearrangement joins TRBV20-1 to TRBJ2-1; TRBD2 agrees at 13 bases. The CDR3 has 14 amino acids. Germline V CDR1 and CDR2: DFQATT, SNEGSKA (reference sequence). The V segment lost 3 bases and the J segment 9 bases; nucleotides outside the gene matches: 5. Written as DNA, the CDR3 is TGCAGTGCTAGTAGGACTAGCGGGAGCGGTGAGCAGTTCTTC. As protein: CSASRTSGSGEQFF.

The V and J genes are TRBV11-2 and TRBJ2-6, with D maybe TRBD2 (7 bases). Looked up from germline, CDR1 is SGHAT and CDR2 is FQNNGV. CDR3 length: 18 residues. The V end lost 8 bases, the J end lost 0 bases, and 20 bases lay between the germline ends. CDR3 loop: CASGRRGAESSGANVLTF. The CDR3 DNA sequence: TGTGCCAGCGGAAGACGGGGGGCGGAGAGCTCTGGGGCCAACGTCCTGACTTTC.

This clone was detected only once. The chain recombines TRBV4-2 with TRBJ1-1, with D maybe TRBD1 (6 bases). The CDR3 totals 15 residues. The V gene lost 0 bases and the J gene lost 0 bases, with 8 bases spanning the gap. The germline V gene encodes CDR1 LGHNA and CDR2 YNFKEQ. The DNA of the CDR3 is TGTGCCAGCAGCCAAGATCAGGGGTTGAACACTGAAGCTTTCTTT. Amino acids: CASSQDQGLNTEAFF.

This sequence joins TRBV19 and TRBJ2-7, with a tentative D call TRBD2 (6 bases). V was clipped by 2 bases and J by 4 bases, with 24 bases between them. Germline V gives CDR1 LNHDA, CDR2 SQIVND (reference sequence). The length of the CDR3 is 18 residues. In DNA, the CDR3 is TGTGCCAGTAGTATAATGGGTATGGGCACGGGAGTCGGTTACGAGCAGTACTTC. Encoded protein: CASSIMGMGTGVGYEQYF.

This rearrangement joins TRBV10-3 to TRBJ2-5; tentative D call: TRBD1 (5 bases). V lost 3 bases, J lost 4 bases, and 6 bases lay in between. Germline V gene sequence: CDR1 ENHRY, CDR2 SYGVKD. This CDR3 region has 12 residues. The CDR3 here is CAISEGVETQYF. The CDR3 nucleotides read TGTGCCATCAGTGAAGGGGTAGAGACCCAGTACTTC.

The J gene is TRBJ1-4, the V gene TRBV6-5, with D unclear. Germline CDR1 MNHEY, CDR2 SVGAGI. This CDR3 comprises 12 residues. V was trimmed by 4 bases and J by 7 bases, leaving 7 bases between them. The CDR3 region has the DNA TGTGCCAGCAGTTTCACGTTTGAAAAACTGTTTTTT. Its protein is CASSFTFEKLFF.

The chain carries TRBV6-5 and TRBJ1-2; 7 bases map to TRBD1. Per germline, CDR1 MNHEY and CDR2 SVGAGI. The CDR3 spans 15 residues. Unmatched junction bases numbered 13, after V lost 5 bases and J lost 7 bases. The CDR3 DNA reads TGTGCCAGCAGTATCCGGACAGGAGGGGTATTTGGCTACACCTTC. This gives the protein CASSIRTGGVFGYTF.

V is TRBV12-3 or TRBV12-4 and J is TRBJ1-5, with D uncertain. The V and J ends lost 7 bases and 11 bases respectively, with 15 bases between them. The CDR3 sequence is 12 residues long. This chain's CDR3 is CASTAGPAAQHF. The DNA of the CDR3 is TGTGCCAGCACGGCAGGCCCGGCAGCCCAGCATTTT.

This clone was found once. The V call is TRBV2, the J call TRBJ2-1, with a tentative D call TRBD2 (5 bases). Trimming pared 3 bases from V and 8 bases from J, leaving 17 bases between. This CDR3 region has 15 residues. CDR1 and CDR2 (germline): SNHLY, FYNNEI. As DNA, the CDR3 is TGTGCCAGCAGTGATATCCGGGGTAGTCTCTATGAGCAGTTCTTC. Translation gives CASSDIRGSLYEQFF.

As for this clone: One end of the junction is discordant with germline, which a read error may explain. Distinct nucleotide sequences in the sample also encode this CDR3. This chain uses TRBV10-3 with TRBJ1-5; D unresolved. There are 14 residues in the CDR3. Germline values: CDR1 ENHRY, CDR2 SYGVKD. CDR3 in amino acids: CAGRWRVEDQPQHF. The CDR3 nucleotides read TGTGCCGGCAGGTGGCGCGTAGAGGATCAGCCTCAGCATTTT.

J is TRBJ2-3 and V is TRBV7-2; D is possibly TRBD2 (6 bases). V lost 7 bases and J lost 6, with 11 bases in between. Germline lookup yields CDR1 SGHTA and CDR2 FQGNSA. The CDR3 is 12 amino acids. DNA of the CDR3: TGTGCCAGCAAGAGCGGGTCCGATACGCAGTATTTT. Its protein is CASKSGSDTQYF.

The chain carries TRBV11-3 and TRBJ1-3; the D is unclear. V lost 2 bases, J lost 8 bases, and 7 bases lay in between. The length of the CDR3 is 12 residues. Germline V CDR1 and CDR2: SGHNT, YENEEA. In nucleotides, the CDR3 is TGTGCCAGCAGCTTATTCGATGACACCATATATTTT. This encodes CASSLFDDTIYF.

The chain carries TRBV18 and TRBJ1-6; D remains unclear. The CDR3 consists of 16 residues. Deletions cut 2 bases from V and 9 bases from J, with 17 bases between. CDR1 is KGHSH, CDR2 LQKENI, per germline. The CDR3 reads CASSPGASGSISPLHF. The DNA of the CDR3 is TGTGCCAGCTCACCAGGCGCCTCCGGTAGCATTTCACCCCTCCACTTT. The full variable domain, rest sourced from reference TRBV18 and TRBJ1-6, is NAGVMQNPRHLVRRRGQEARLRCSPMKGHSHVYWYRQLPEEGLKFMVYLQKENIIDESGMPKERFSAEFPKEGPSILRIQQVVRGDSAAYFCASSPGASGSISPLHFGNGTRLTVT.

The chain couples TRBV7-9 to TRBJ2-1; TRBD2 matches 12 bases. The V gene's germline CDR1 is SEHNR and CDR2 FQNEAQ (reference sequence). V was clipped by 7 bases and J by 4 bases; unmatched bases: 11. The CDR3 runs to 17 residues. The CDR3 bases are TGTGCCAGCACCGCCCTAGCGGGAGGGCCGGGTTACAATGAGCAGTTCTTC. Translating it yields CASTALAGGPGYNEQFF.

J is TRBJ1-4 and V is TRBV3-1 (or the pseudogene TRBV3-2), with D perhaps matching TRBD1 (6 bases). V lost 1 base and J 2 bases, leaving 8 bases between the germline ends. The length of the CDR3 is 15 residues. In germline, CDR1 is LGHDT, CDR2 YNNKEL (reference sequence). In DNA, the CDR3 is TGTGCCAGCAGCCAAGGGACAGCCACTAATGAAAAACTGTTTTTT. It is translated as CASSQGTATNEKLFF.

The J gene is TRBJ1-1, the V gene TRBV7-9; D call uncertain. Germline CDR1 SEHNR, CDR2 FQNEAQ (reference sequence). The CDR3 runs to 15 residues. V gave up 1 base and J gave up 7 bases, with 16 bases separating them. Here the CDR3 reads CASSLGPGSIGEAFF. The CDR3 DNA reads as TGTGCCAGCAGCTTAGGACCCGGTTCAATCGGTGAAGCTTTCTTT.

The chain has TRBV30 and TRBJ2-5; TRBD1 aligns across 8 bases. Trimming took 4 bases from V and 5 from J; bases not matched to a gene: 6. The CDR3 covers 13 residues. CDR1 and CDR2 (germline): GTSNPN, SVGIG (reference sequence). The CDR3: CAWTRDRQETQYF. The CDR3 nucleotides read TGTGCCTGGACCCGGGACAGGCAGGAGACCCAGTACTTC.

The CDR3 loop is CASSQDKEQPQHF. The CDR3 region has the DNA TGTGCCAGCAGCCAAGATAAGGAACAGCCCCAGCATTTT. The rearrangement links TRBV4-2 to TRBJ1-5; D not resolved. Germline V CDR1 and CDR2: LGHNA, YNFKEQ. The V end lost 0 bases, the J end lost 7 bases, and 7 bases lay between the germline ends. The CDR3 is 13 residues long.

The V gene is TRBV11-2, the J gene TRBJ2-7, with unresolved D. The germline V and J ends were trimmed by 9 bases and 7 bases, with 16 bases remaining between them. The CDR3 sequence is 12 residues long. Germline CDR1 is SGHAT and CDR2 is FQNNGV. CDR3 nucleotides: TGTGCCAGTACCGGAGAAGGTGGGGAGCAGTACTTC. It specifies CASTGEGGEQYF.

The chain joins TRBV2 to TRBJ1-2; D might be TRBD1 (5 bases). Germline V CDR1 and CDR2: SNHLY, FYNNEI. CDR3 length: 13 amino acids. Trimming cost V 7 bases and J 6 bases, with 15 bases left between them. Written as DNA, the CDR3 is TGTGCCAGCATTAAGGACCAAGGGGATGGCTACACCTTC. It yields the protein CASIKDQGDGYTF.

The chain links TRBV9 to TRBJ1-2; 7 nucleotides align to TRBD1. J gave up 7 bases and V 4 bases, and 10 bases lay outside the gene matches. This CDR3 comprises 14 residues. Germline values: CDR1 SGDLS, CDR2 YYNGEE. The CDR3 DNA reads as TGTGCCAGCAGCTCCGAAACAGGGGACTCTGGCTACACCTTC. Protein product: CASSSETGDSGYTF.

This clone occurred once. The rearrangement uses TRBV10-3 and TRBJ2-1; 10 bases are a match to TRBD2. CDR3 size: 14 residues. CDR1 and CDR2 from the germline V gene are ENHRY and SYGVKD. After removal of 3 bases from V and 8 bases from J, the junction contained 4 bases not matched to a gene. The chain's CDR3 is CAISDSLAGDEQFF. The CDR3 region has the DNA TGTGCCATCAGTGATTCGCTAGCGGGAGATGAGCAGTTCTTC.